This TCR beta chain derives from a study of lymphopenia after photon versus proton radiotherapy (dated by TCRdb to the late 2010s). Regarding the study in general: The immunological effects of photon versus proton radiation therapy were compared in patients with gastrointestinal tumors who developed high-grade lymphopenia. The goal of the study was to characterize the differences between the two radiation modalities in how they affect the immune system. The cohort included approximately 22 patients with gastrointestinal tumors who developed lymphopenia after receiving either photon or proton therapy.

Taken from cysteine to phenylalanine, the CDR3 has 18 residues. Just CDR3 DNA is preserved here, 54 bases in frame from base 1. Based on the germline V gene (reference sequence), the CDR1 and CDR2 sequences are SGHNT and YYREEE. Deletion took 0 bases off V and 0 bases off J, with a span of 16 bases between the germline ends. The full study reports these points: The survival association was examined only in patients who died, and the authors described better survival with proton therapy as a possibility, not as a demonstrated result. Across the cohort, among patients who died, a greater drop in TCR diversity after the nadir was inversely correlated with overall survival time. After the lymphocyte count nadir, oligoclonal expansion, especially of CD8+ Temra cells, was observed in photon-treated repertoires, and the drop in diversity was driven by this expansion. Proton-treated patients stayed relatively stable during treatment, while photon-treated patients lost naive T cells and TCR diversity and gained effector/memory populations.

Library preparation employed the immunoSEQ multiplex PCR assay. T cell repertoires were profiled with deep sequencing of rearranged TCR beta loci together with multiparametric flow cytometry. TCRdb provides this immuneACCESS table in a form limited to in-frame rearrangements. Some clones are lacking; in checked studies, under half of them reflect an unresolved V gene, and why the rest are absent is not known. The sample table shows about 35,000 clones, and about 93% are seen once. In total, the top ten clones hold approximately 16% of the sample. For this clone: Its antigen has not been determined. The sample holds no much larger clone one base away, and base qualities are not on file.

Here the chain combines TRBV5-4 and TRBJ1-3; the D gene is unclear. This sequence originates from a man aged 55 to 70 with cholangiocarcinoma. Sequenced material: peripheral blood, taken from a patient treated with photon-based radiotherapy. The sequence in DNA is TGTGCCAGCAGCTTGGATTCTGACATTAGGAGCTCTGGAAACACCATATATTTT. This sequence encodes CASSLDSDIRSSGNTIYF. With the rest looked up from the reference TRBV5-4 and TRBJ1-3 genes rather than sequenced, the full variable domain is ETGVTQSPTHLIKTRGQQVTLRCSSQSGHNTVSWYQQALGQGPQFIFQYYREEENGRGNFPPRFSGLQFPNYSSELNVNALELDDSALYLCASSLDSDIRSSGNTIYFGEGSWLTVV.